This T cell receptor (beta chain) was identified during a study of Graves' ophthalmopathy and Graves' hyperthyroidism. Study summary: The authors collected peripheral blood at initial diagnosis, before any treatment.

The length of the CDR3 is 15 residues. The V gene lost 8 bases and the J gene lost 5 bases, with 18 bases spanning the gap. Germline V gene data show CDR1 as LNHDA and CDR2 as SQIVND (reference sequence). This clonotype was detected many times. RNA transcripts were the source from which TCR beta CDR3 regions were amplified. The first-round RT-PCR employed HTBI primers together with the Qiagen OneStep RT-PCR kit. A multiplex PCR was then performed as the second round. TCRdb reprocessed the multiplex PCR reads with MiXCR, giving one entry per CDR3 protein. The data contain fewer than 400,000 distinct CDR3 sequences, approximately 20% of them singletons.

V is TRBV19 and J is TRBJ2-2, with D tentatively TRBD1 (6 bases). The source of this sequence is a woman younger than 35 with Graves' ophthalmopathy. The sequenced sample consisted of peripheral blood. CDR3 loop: CASSRSSQGTGELFF. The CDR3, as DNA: TGTGCCAGTTCCCGATCGTCACAGGGAACCGGGGAGCTGTTTTTT.